This TCR beta chain was obtained from a study of T cells in Graves' hyperthyroidism and ophthalmopathy. Overall study: Specimen type is peripheral blood, collected at initial diagnosis prior to any treatment.

V was pared by 0 bases and J by 5 bases, with 17 bases between. Germline CDR1 and CDR2: DFQATT and SNEGSKA (reference sequence). The CDR3 is made up of 15 amino acids. RNA transcripts served as the template for amplifying TCR beta CDR3 regions. First-round RT-PCR with HTBI primers amplified the TCR CDR3 region. TCRdb called the multiplex PCR reads again in MiXCR, with one record for every CDR3 protein. The data contain approximately 430,000 distinct CDR3 sequences, roughly 14% of them seen just once; the ten biggest clones take up approximately 13%. This clonotype came up a few times. The origin of this receptor is a man aged 18 to 29 with Graves' ophthalmopathy. This chain links TRBV20-1 with TRBJ2-7; D may be TRBD2 (6 bases). The sequencing sample was made of blood. DNA of the CDR3: TGCAGTGCTAGAGATCGGTCGACTAGTCTAGACGAGCAGTACTTC. Translating it yields CSARDRSTSLDEQYF.